This T cell receptor (beta chain) was sequenced during a study of cytomegalovirus exposure and HLA in healthy donors. 13 Jbeta primers and 60 Vbeta primers were used for the PCR. As originally analysed: The count from a later analysis was tens of millions of unique TCR beta chains, 9.5 million to 13 million of them shared. Sequenced by immunoSEQ multiplex PCR; TCRdb stores in-frame clones only, minus some. From that table come the V and J calls and clone size; the DNA was used to work out D and trimming. The repertoire holds about 190,000 clones, almost 85% seen once, with 0.2% to 0.3% in the top ten. General study results and limits: Cytomegalovirus status was reportedly diagnosed by the classifier with high specificity and sensitivity.

CDR3 size: 18 residues. V was pared by 2 bases and J by 6 bases, with 12 bases of the junction left unmatched. CDR1 and CDR2 (germline): SGDLS, YYNGEE. In its sample, this clone was seen once. The antigen is unknown. The clonotype was recovered from a boy between 10 and 17 years old in good health and CMV-seronegative. Sequences were obtained from PBMCs. This sequence joins TRBV9 and TRBJ2-6; 9 bases are shared with TRBD1. The CDR3, as DNA: TGTGCCAGCAGCGTCGCCGAGACAGGGGGAACTGAGGCCAACGTCCTGACTTTC. It yields the protein CASSVAETGGTEANVLTF.